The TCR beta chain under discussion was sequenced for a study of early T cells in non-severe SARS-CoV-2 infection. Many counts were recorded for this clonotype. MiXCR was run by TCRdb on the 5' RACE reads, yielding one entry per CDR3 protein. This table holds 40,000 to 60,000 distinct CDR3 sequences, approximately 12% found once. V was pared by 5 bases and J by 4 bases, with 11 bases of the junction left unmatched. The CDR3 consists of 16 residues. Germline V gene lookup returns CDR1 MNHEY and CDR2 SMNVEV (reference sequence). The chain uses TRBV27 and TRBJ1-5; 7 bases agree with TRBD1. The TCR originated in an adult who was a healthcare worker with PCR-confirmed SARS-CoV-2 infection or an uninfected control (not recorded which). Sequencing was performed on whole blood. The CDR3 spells CASSQNKGAGNQPQHF. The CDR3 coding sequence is TGTGCCAGCAGTCAGAATAAGGGGGCAGGTAATCAGCCCCAGCATTTT.